The 17 T cell receptor beta chains below come from one sample, sequenced in a study of regulatory dendritic cells for organ transplantation. For these TCRs, the target antigens are not known. TCRdb's copy holds only in-frame clones and misses some; the assay was immunoSEQ multiplex PCR. In the table there are 9,500 to 15,000 clones, roughly three quarters of which are singletons. CFSE-labeled sorted T cells met regulatory or mature dendritic cells for roughly 5 days. Source material: naive CD8+ T cells from blood cultured with regulatory dendritic cells. Subset defined: CD45RA+ naive T cells. The source of these receptors is a human donor in good health.

This chain joins TRBV7-8 and TRBJ2-5; 11 bases map to TRBD2. V was clipped by 1 base and J by 5 bases; unmatched bases: 3. CDR3 length equals 15 residues. Germline V lookup: CDR1 SGHVS, CDR2 FQNEAQ. The CDR3 sequence: CASSLVRLAGETQYF. CDR3 in DNA: TGTGCCAGCAGCTTAGTTAGACTAGCGGGGGAGACCCAGTACTTC.

The chain links TRBV7-3 to TRBJ2-1, with D possibly TRBD1 on 5 matching bases. This CDR3 contains 12 residues. Germline V lookup: CDR1 SGHTA, CDR2 FQGTGA. V shed 4 bases and J shed 8 bases, with 9 bases lying between them. The CDR3 DNA reads as TGTGCCAGCAGCTCGTGGGGCGATGAGCAGTTCTTC. Translating gives CASSSWGDEQFF.

V and J are TRBV11-2 and TRBJ1-3; 12 nucleotides align to TRBD1. Looked up from germline, CDR1 is SGHAT and CDR2 is FQNNGV. The CDR3 is 18 amino acids. V shed 4 bases, J shed 1 base, and the junction held 8 bases outside the gene matches. CDR3 protein: CASSWAPGQGASGNTIYF. The CDR3, as DNA: TGTGCCAGCAGCTGGGCCCCGGGACAGGGGGCTTCTGGAAACACCATATATTTT. Full variable domain (remainder filled in from reference TRBV11-2 and TRBJ1-3): EAGVAQSPRYKIIEKRQSVAFWCNPISGHATLYWYQQILGQGPKLLIQFQNNGVVDDSQLPKDRFSAERLKGVDSTLKIQPAKLEDSAVYLCASSWAPGQGASGNTIYFGEGSWLTVV.

The V call is TRBV7-3, the J call TRBJ2-2, with 7 bases lining up with TRBD2. This CDR3 has 16 residues. In germline, CDR1 is SGHTA, CDR2 FQGTGA. The V gene end was trimmed by 5 bases and the J gene end by 6 bases; junction bases not matched to a gene: 12. This CDR3 reads CASSLPGTTKPGELFF. As DNA, the CDR3 is TGTGCCAGCAGCCTTCCCGGGACTACGAAGCCCGGGGAGCTGTTTTTT.

As DNA, the CDR3 is TGTGCCAGCAGCGTAGGGAGTCTCAACACCGGGGAGCTGTTTTTT. Its translation: CASSVGSLNTGELFF. V is TRBV9 and J is TRBJ2-2; D not resolved. The V gene's germline CDR1 is SGDLS and CDR2 YYNGEE. The CDR3 sequence is 15 residues long. Trimming stripped 0 bases from V and 2 bases from J, with 8 bases between.

The V gene is TRBV7-3, the J gene TRBJ2-3; 11 bases agree with TRBD2. This CDR3 has 15 amino acids. V shed 5 bases and J 5 bases; nucleotides not matched to a gene: 6. CDR1 is SGHTA, CDR2 FQGTGA, per germline. The CDR3 bases are TGTGCCAGCAGCCCTAGCGGGGGGCAGGGAGATACGCAGTATTTT. This gives the protein CASSPSGGQGDTQYF.

V gene TRBV29-1 combines with J gene TRBJ1-1; perhaps TRBD1 as D (5 bases). Germline CDR1 SQVTM, CDR2 ANQGSEA. CDR3 size: 12 residues. V lost 0 bases to trimming and J lost 11 bases, with 13 bases between them. The CDR3 DNA sequence: TGCAGCGTTGAAGAGGACAATGACGGGGCTTTCTTT. Its translation: CSVEEDNDGAFF.

This clone was found a few times. The chain uses TRBV27 and TRBJ2-7; 11 bases match TRBD2. The germline V gene has CDR1 MNHEY and CDR2 SMNVEV (reference sequence). After removal of 8 bases from V and 4 bases from J, the junction contained 7 bases not matched to a gene. The CDR3 contains 14 residues. The CDR3 bases are TGTGCCAGCGGCCTTAGCGGGGGGGCTTACGAGCAGTACTTC. Amino acid sequence: CASGLSGGAYEQYF.

The genes are TRBV7-2 and TRBJ2-7, with 8 bases that match TRBD2. Germline trimming cut 3 bases from V and 6 bases from J; bases unmatched to any gene: 10. The CDR3 length is 15 residues. Germline-derived CDR1 and CDR2 are SGHTA and FQGNSA. CDR3 protein: CASSFSTSAAREQYF. In DNA form, the CDR3 reads TGTGCCAGCAGCTTTTCGACTAGCGCGGCGCGCGAGCAGTACTTC.

The chain is built from TRBV7-9 and TRBJ1-2, with a possible D match to TRBD1 (6 bases). V shed 3 bases and J shed 9 bases, with 17 bases lying between them. Germline CDR1 SEHNR, CDR2 FQNEAQ (reference sequence). The CDR3 runs 14 residues. The CDR3 DNA is TGTGCCAGCAGCTTGGGGGACACGGCCCTGCGCTACACCTTC. Translating it yields CASSLGDTALRYTF.

The table lists this clone with a count of one. CDR3 bases: TGTGCCAGCAGCCCGGTCATCGTTAGCAATCAGCCCCAGCATTTT. Encoded protein: CASSPVIVSNQPQHF. This chain connects TRBV5-8 to TRBJ1-5; D unresolved. The V end lost 4 bases, the J end lost 0 bases, and 11 bases lay between the germline ends. CDR1 and CDR2 (germline): SGHTS, YDEGEE. The CDR3 consists of 15 residues.

The chain couples TRBV7-8 to TRBJ2-3, with D possibly being TRBD2 (6 bases). Trimming left V 2 bases short and J 2 bases short, with 8 bases between. Germline V gene lookup returns CDR1 SGHVS and CDR2 FQNEAQ. This CDR3 comprises 14 residues. The CDR3 spells CASSLRGYTDTQYF. Written as DNA, the CDR3 is TGTGCCAGCAGCTTACGGGGGTACACAGATACGCAGTATTTT.

This chain uses TRBV13 with TRBJ1-2; a weak D match, TRBD1 (5 bases). The CDR3 extends over 15 amino acids. The germline V gene encodes CDR1 PRHDT and CDR2 FYEKMQ (reference sequence). With 0 bases removed from V and 4 bases from J, the gap between germline ends came to 12 bases. The CDR3 region is CASSLGSGALYGYTF. The CDR3 DNA reads as TGTGCCAGCAGCTTAGGTAGCGGGGCTCTCTATGGCTACACCTTC.

V is TRBV19 and J is TRBJ1-6, with D possibly being TRBD1 (6 bases). V lost 5 bases to trimming and J lost 9 bases, with 14 bases between them. Germline V gene data show CDR1 as LNHDA and CDR2 as SQIVND (reference sequence). This CDR3 comprises 14 residues. The CDR3 bases are TGTGCCAGTAGTTTTATACAGGGTGCTTCACCCCTCCACTTT. Translation: CASSFIQGASPLHF.

This chain uses TRBV5-1 with TRBJ2-5, with D tentatively TRBD1 (6 bases). The CDR3 sequence is 14 residues long. V lost 0 bases and J 1 base, leaving 7 bases between the germline ends. The germline gives CDR1 SGHRS, CDR2 YFSETQ. CDR3 nucleotides: TGCGCCAGCAGCTTGGAGACAGGCCAAGAGACCCAGTACTTC. Residues: CASSLETGQETQYF. Full variable domain (outside the CDR3, taken from reference TRBV5-1 and TRBJ2-5): KAGVTQTPRYLIKTRGQQVTLSCSPISGHRSVSWYQQTPGQGLQFLFEYFSETQRNKGNFPGRFSGRQFSNSRSEMNVSTLELGDSALYLCASSLETGQETQYFGPGTRLLVL.

This chain joins TRBV5-4 and TRBJ2-3, with 10 bases that match TRBD1. CDR1 is SGHNT, CDR2 YYREEE, per germline (reference sequence). The CDR3 has 15 amino acids. V lost 3 bases and J lost 1; bases outside the gene matches: 2. The CDR3 region is CASSSGTGGTDTQYF. The CDR3 DNA reads TGTGCCAGCAGCTCCGGGACAGGGGGCACAGATACGCAGTATTTT.

The V call is TRBV29-1, the J call TRBJ1-1; D remains ambiguous. Trimming cost V 3 bases and J 4 bases, with 12 bases left between them. CDR1 and CDR2 from the germline V gene are SQVTM and ANQGSEA. CDR3 length: 13 residues. DNA for the CDR3: TGCAGCGTTGATTCCGGGGTGCGCACTGAAGCTTTCTTT. This translates into CSVDSGVRTEAFF. Together with reference TRBV29-1 and TRBJ1-1, the CDR3 gives the full variable domain: SAVISQKPSRDICQRGTSLTIQCQVDSQVTMMFWYRQQPGQSLTLIATANQGSEATYESGFVIDKFPISRPNLTFSTLTVSNMSPEDSSIYLCSVDSGVRTEAFFGQGTRLTVV.